These 28 T cell receptor beta chains came from one sample sequenced in a study of blood T cell repertoires in COVID-19. Clones were sequenced by immunoSEQ multiplex PCR, and TCRdb holds only the in-frame ones, with some missing. The sample gives about 140,000 clones, about nine tenths of which show up once; around 2.3% is in the top ten. The sequenced material came from peripheral blood. The receptors come from a human donor with COVID-19, enrolled during active disease. The donor label of this sample is uncertain.

This clone is a singleton in its sample. The J gene is TRBJ2-3, the V gene TRBV18; D perhaps matches TRBD2 (5 bases). The length of the CDR3 is 18 residues. Germline V gene data show CDR1 as KGHSH and CDR2 as LQKENI. Trimming took 1 base from V and 0 from J, leaving 17 bases between them. In DNA form, the CDR3 reads TGTGCCAGCTCACCACGATCCCACAACGGGGTAAGCACAGATACGCAGTATTTT. Amino acids: CASSPRSHNGVSTDTQYF.

This chain links TRBV7-9 with TRBJ2-7; a possible D gene is TRBD2 (5 bases). The CDR3 spans 15 residues. Per germline, CDR1 SEHNR and CDR2 FQNEAQ (reference sequence). V was shortened by 4 bases and J by 5 bases, with 18 bases between the two germline ends. CDR3 region: CASSSRAVVEDEQYF. The CDR3 coding sequence is TGTGCCAGCAGCTCCCGGGCCGTAGTGGAGGACGAGCAGTACTTC.

This clone was found once. The chain has TRBV6-5 and TRBJ1-3; D might be TRBD1 (5 bases). The V end was cut by 2 bases, the J end by 0 bases, with 11 bases between. This CDR3 is built from 16 residues. The V gene's germline CDR1 is MNHEY and CDR2 SVGAGI. This chain's CDR3 is CASSYDRQSSGNTIYF. The CDR3 DNA sequence: TGTGCCAGCAGTTACGACCGACAGAGCTCTGGAAACACCATATATTTT.

The J gene is TRBJ1-5, the V gene TRBV6-5, with 9 positions matching TRBD1. Unmatched junction bases numbered 3, after V lost 7 bases and J lost 2 bases. The CDR3 is made up of 14 amino acids. Germline lookup yields CDR1 MNHEY and CDR2 SVGAGI. DNA for the CDR3: TGTGCCAGCATTCGGACAGGGGGCAATCAGCCCCAGCATTTT. This translates into CASIRTGGNQPQHF.

This sequence joins TRBV11-2 and TRBJ2-7; TRBD1 might be the D (6 bases). The CDR3 extends over 16 amino acids. Trimming removed 5 bases from V and 2 bases from J, with 19 bases in between. The V gene's germline CDR1 is SGHAT and CDR2 FQNNGV. The CDR3 DNA reads TGTGCCAGCAGCCTCCCCCTCAGCGGACAGACCTACGAGCAGTACTTC. This sequence encodes CASSLPLSGQTYEQYF. The whole variable domain, filled in from reference TRBV11-2 and TRBJ2-7, reads EAGVAQSPRYKIIEKRQSVAFWCNPISGHATLYWYQQILGQGPKLLIQFQNNGVVDDSQLPKDRFSAERLKGVDSTLKIQPAKLEDSAVYLCASSLPLSGQTYEQYFGPGTRLTVT.

V is TRBV7-2 and J is TRBJ2-7; 8 bases are shared with TRBD1. The CDR3 sequence is 13 residues long. V shed 5 bases, J shed 6 bases, and the junction held 6 bases outside the gene matches. Looked up from germline, CDR1 is SGHTA and CDR2 is FQGNSA. The CDR3 nucleotides read TGTGCCAGCAGCAGAGACAGGGGTCGCGAGCAGTACTTC. This translates into CASSRDRGREQYF.

The V gene is TRBV20-1, the J gene TRBJ2-5; D uncertain. V was trimmed by 3 bases and J by 5 bases, leaving 22 bases between them. CDR1 and CDR2 from the germline V gene are DFQATT and SNEGSKA (reference sequence). This CDR3 has 16 amino acids. CDR3 nucleotide sequence: TGCAGTGCTAGTAGGTTCGGATCCCTTCTCGGGGAGACCCAGTACTTC. Protein product: CSASRFGSLLGETQYF.

The rearrangement joins TRBV6-5 to TRBJ2-1; 9 nucleotides align to TRBD1. V lost 7 bases to trimming and J lost 3 bases; unmatched junction nucleotides: 7. CDR1 is MNHEY, CDR2 SVGAGI, per germline. The CDR3 runs 15 residues. The CDR3 nucleotides are TGTGCCAGCACCCTCGGGACAGGGATCTACAATGAGCAGTTCTTC. It translates to CASTLGTGIYNEQFF.

This clone showed up just once. The chain joins TRBV4-1 to TRBJ2-5, with D possibly matching TRBD2 (6 bases). V dropped 0 bases and J dropped 7 bases, with 21 bases sitting between them. CDR1 and CDR2 from the germline V gene are MGHRA and YSYEKL. The length of the CDR3 is 17 residues. CDR3 sequence reads: CASSQDRQGGPQGTQYF. The CDR3 coding sequence is TGCGCCAGCAGCCAAGACCGGCAAGGAGGGCCCCAGGGGACCCAGTACTTC.

The chain joins TRBV12-5 to TRBJ2-7, with D possibly being TRBD2 (5 bases). The germline V gene encodes CDR1 LGHNT and CDR2 FRNRAP. Trimming took off 0 bases at V and 0 bases at J, with 6 bases between the two ends. This CDR3 comprises 14 residues. CDR3 sequence (DNA): TGTGCTAGTGGTTTGGTAGGAGGCTCCTACGAGCAGTACTTC. It yields the protein CASGLVGGSYEQYF. Drawing the rest from reference TRBV12-5 and TRBJ2-7, the complete variable domain is DARVTQTPRHKVTEMGQEVTMRCQPILGHNTVFWYRQTMMQGLELLAYFRNRAPLDDSGMPKDRFSAEMPDATLATLKIQPSEPRDSAVYFCASGLVGGSYEQYFGPGTRLTVT.

This rearrangement joins TRBV5-1 to TRBJ1-2; D call uncertain. Germline values: CDR1 SGHRS, CDR2 YFSETQ. The CDR3 loop spans 15 amino acids. Trimming stripped 0 bases from V and 2 bases from J, with 11 bases between. CDR3: CASSLGSELNYGYTF. CDR3 coding DNA: TGCGCCAGCAGCTTGGGCAGTGAATTGAACTATGGCTACACCTTC. Using reference TRBV5-1 and TRBJ1-2 for the parts outside the CDR3, the full variable domain is KAGVTQTPRYLIKTRGQQVTLSCSPISGHRSVSWYQQTPGQGLQFLFEYFSETQRNKGNFPGRFSGRQFSNSRSEMNVSTLELGDSALYLCASSLGSELNYGYTFGSGTRLTVV.

This clone appeared once. The chain has TRBV24-1 and TRBJ2-3; 8 bases align to TRBD1. Looked up from germline, CDR1 is KGHDR and CDR2 is SFDVKD. The CDR3 length is 16 residues. V shed 2 bases and J 1 base; nucleotides not matched to a gene: 4. DNA of the CDR3: TGTGCCACCAGTGATTACCACAGGGGGGGCACAGATACGCAGTATTTT. It yields the protein CATSDYHRGGTDTQYF.

This clone was seen a single time. This sequence joins TRBV15 and TRBJ1-4, with D possibly being TRBD1 (6 bases). V lost 5 bases to trimming and J lost 2 bases, with 15 bases between them. Germline CDR1 LNHNV, CDR2 YYDKDF (reference sequence). This CDR3 has 16 amino acids. For the CDR3, the DNA is TGTGCCACCAGCCTACAGGGCTCCCCTACTAATGAAAAACTGTTTTTT. Amino acids: CATSLQGSPTNEKLFF.

Only one count was recorded for this clone. This chain connects TRBV30 to TRBJ1-5, with a tentative D call TRBD1 (5 bases). Germline CDR1 is GTSNPN and CDR2 is SVGIG (reference sequence). This CDR3 region has 13 residues. V dropped 2 bases and J dropped 3 bases, with 8 bases sitting between them. CDR3 residues: CAWSIQDNQPQHF. CDR3 sequence (DNA): TGTGCCTGGAGTATACAGGACAATCAGCCCCAGCATTTT.

The chain is built from TRBV29-1 and TRBJ1-2; D is unclear. The V gene's germline CDR1 is SQVTM and CDR2 ANQGSEA. The length of the CDR3 is 12 residues. V was clipped by 2 bases and J by 1 base, with 5 bases between them. Written as DNA, the CDR3 is TGCAGCGTTGAAACAGATAACTATGGCTACACCTTC. Its translation: CSVETDNYGYTF.

The rearrangement joins TRBV21-1 to TRBJ2-1; no DNA check was done on the table's D call, TRBD2. TRBV21-1 is listed as a pseudogene. CDR3 length: 17 amino acids. This CDR3 is CASSKACHYPGLSEQFF. In DNA form, the CDR3 reads TGTGCCAGCAGCAAAGCGTGTCATTATCCGGGACTCAGCGAGCAGTTCTTC.

The table lists this clone with a count of one. V gene TRBV2 combines with J gene TRBJ1-5; D is possibly TRBD1 (5 bases). The CDR3 length is 15 residues. Germline lookup yields CDR1 SNHLY and CDR2 FYNNEI. The germline V and J ends were trimmed by 8 bases and 1 base, with 15 bases remaining between them. The CDR3 here is CASEKGRGSNQPQHF. The CDR3 DNA reads as TGTGCCAGCGAAAAGGGGCGAGGCAGCAATCAGCCCCAGCATTTT.

This rearrangement joins TRBV7-3 to TRBJ2-1; perhaps TRBD1 as D (6 bases). Trimming shortened V by 5 bases and J by 8 bases, and 19 bases separated the two germline ends. This CDR3 contains 15 residues. Germline CDR1 reads SGHTA; CDR2 reads FQGTGA. CDR3 sequence (DNA): TGTGCCAGCAGCAAACGGGGCAGGGGCGCCCATGAGCAGTTCTTC. Translated, it gives CASSKRGRGAHEQFF.

This clone has just a few counts. The V call is TRBV7-3, the J call TRBJ1-5; D might be TRBD1 (6 bases). The CDR3 spans 19 residues. CDR1 SGHTA and CDR2 FQGTGA come from the germline V gene. Trimming removed 0 bases at V and 0 bases at J, with 18 bases between. CDR3 bases: TGTGCCAGCAGCTTAACGAAGGGAAACTCAGGGGTTAGCAATCAGCCCCAGCATTTT. Translation: CASSLTKGNSGVSNQPQHF.

This chain joins TRBV28 and TRBJ1-6, with D perhaps TRBD1 (5 bases). Germline V gene sequence: CDR1 MDHEN, CDR2 SYDVKM. This CDR3 has 18 amino acids. V was clipped by 4 bases and J by 0 bases, with 16 bases between them. The CDR3 reads CASSSPGLSSSYNSPLHF. For the CDR3, the DNA is TGTGCCAGCAGTTCACCGGGACTGTCGAGCTCCTATAATTCACCCCTCCACTTT.

With regard to this clone: The germline gene is not matched at one end of the junction; a read error may be the cause. The chain joins TRBV15 to TRBJ2-1; TRBD2 might be the D (5 bases). CDR1 is LNHNV and CDR2 is YYDKDF in the germline V gene (reference sequence). The CDR3 runs to 20 residues. The CDR3 nucleotides are TGTGTCACCAGCAGAGATCTTTGGGCGGGCCGGAATAGCTCCTACAATGAGCAGTTCTTC. This sequence encodes CVTSRDLWAGRNSSYNEQFF.

The CDR3 DNA is TGTGCCAGCAACCGGGGGACCAACTACGAGCAGTACTTC. Residues: CASNRGTNYEQYF. The chain combines TRBV7-9 with TRBJ2-7, with D perhaps matching TRBD2 (6 bases). V lost 7 bases to trimming and J lost 3 bases, with 13 bases between them. CDR1 SEHNR and CDR2 FQNEAQ come from the germline V gene (reference sequence). CDR3 length equals 13 residues.

This clone was seen just once. The chain combines TRBV14 with TRBJ1-4, with D perhaps TRBD1 (5 bases). Germline V gene lookup returns CDR1 SGHDN and CDR2 FVKESK. Deletions cut 2 bases from V and 0 bases from J, with 10 bases between. This CDR3 is 16 amino acids long. The CDR3 bases are TGTGCCAGCAGCCAACTTGACAGTGCAACTAATGAAAAACTGTTTTTT. It translates to CASSQLDSATNEKLFF.

The chain links TRBV4-1 to TRBJ1-3; 8 bases fit TRBD1. The V segment lost 2 bases and the J segment 4 bases; nucleotides outside the gene matches: 10. This CDR3 has 17 residues. The germline V gene has CDR1 MGHRA and CDR2 YSYEKL. This CDR3 reads CASSQRAPGGEGNTIYF. DNA for the CDR3: TGCGCCAGCAGCCAAAGGGCCCCAGGGGGCGAGGGAAACACCATATATTTT.

The chain joins TRBV7-9 to TRBJ1-5, with D perhaps matching TRBD1 (5 bases). From germline, CDR1 is SEHNR and CDR2 FQNEAQ (reference sequence). The length of the CDR3 is 15 residues. V lost 3 bases and J 1 base, leaving 10 bases between the germline ends. The CDR3, as DNA: TGTGCCAGCAGCTTGGGGGGTTCGAGCAATCAGCCCCAGCATTTT. This sequence encodes CASSLGGSSNQPQHF.

The chain joins TRBV7-9 to TRBJ2-5; D is possibly TRBD2 (5 bases). Trimming shortened V by 1 base and J by 4 bases, and 13 bases separated the two germline ends. This CDR3 is built from 15 residues. The germline CDR1 and CDR2 sequences are SEHNR and FQNEAQ (reference sequence). The CDR3: CASSLGLANGETQYF. Here the CDR3 DNA reads TGTGCCAGCAGCTTAGGTCTAGCTAACGGAGAGACCCAGTACTTC.

V and J are TRBV6-5 and TRBJ2-2, with TRBD2 matching 9 bases. Germline V gene data show CDR1 as MNHEY and CDR2 as SVGAGI. This CDR3 region has 14 residues. Unmatched junction bases numbered 3, after V lost 6 bases and J lost 4 bases. The CDR3 protein is CASRRSGGTGELFF. Here the CDR3 DNA reads TGTGCCAGCAGACGTAGCGGGGGCACCGGGGAGCTGTTTTTT.

The gene calls are TRBV5-1 and TRBJ2-7; 11 bases fit TRBD2. CDR1 SGHRS and CDR2 YFSETQ come from the germline V gene. Trimming cost V 1 base and J 6 bases; bases outside gene matches: 6. CDR3 length equals 15 residues. CDR3 region: CASSLKLAGGSEQYF. In DNA form, the CDR3 reads TGCGCCAGCAGCTTGAAGTTAGCGGGAGGGTCCGAGCAGTACTTC.